This TCR beta chain was profiled in a study of neoadjuvant anti-PD-1 for oral cavity cancer. Study-wide background: Patients without progression got a fourth dose around day 43. Study outcomes and limitations: After neoadjuvant nivolumab, PBMC T cell clonality was significantly higher in non-responders than responders.

Only in-frame clones appear in the TCRdb table, and some are missing; sequencing was by immunoSEQ multiplex PCR. The sample has 68,000 or so clones; more than 75% are singletons. With respect to this clone: Its antigen remains unknown.

The time point denotes: after neoadjuvant nivolumab, at surgical resection. Patients were newly diagnosed with stage II-IVA oral cavity squamous cell carcinoma without prior systemic or radiation treatment. The CDR3 totals 14 residues. Per the germline V gene, CDR1 is MDHEN and CDR2 is SYDVKM. Trimming shortened V by 5 bases and J by 2 bases, and 12 bases separated the two germline ends. The chain carries TRBV28 and TRBJ1-2; tentatively, D is TRBD1 (6 bases). The TCR sequence derives from a person aged 35-80 years with oral cavity squamous cell carcinoma. The sample here was PBMCs, taken after nivolumab (anti-PD-1) treatment. Written as DNA, the CDR3 is TGTGCCAGCAGTGCTACAGGGATGAACTATGGCTACACCTTC. As protein: CASSATGMNYGYTF.